Reported below is one T cell receptor beta chain. This table comes from immunoSEQ multiplex PCR, and its TCRdb copy is limited to in-frame clones, with some not included. Seen here are about 120,000 clones, 88% observed once, and the top ten hold less than 3%. Germline CDR1 reads SGHDT; CDR2 reads YYEEEE. CDR3 length equals 14 residues. V was cut by 2 bases and J by 5 bases, with 13 bases left in between. This sample was taken from a study of control samples from healthy donors and cancer patients. Sample: blood. The clonotype comes from a woman in her seventies in good health. The chain links TRBV5-6 to TRBJ2-5; D is unresolved. The DNA of the CDR3 is TGTGCCAGCAGCTTACAATGGGCTAAGGAGACCCAGTACTTC. Translated: CASSLQWAKETQYF.